The rows below give T cell receptor beta chains drawn from one sample of a study of cytomegalovirus exposure and HLA in healthy donors. Profiled with immunoSEQ multiplex PCR; TCRdb holds only in-frame clones, not every one. This table has approximately 250,000 clones, roughly 78% appearing once. Sequenced sample: PBMCs. These receptors all come from a boy aged 10-17 years in good health and CMV-seronegative. Each CDR3 is given with its conserved first and last residue. Each record gives: J gene, D gene, V gene, clone size, CDR3 protein, CDR3 DNA. A D gene is named only where the DNA matches it firmly. The size of a clone is reported for some rows only, either as once, few or many, or as a class for expanded clones.

J: TRBJ1-2
D: .
V: TRBV21-1
size: few
CDR3: CASSKGPGRAGYTF
DNA: TGTGCCAGCAGCAAAGGTCCAGGGAGGGCTGGCTACACCTTC

J: TRBJ2-2
D: TRBD2
V: TRBV10-2
size: .
CDR3: CASSGFVSGRGYTGELFF
DNA: TGCGCCAGCAGCGGGTTTGTTAGCGGGAGGGGATACACCGGGGAGCTGTTTTTT

J: TRBJ2-7
D: .
V: TRBV19
size: .
CDR3: CASSIGVPHYEQYF
DNA: TGTGCCAGTAGTATAGGAGTCCCGCACTACGAGCAGTACTTC

J: TRBJ2-7
D: .
V: TRBV15
size: .
CDR3: CATSSLRQAEQYF
DNA: TGTGCCACCAGCAGCTTAAGACAGGCCGAGCAGTACTTC

J: TRBJ2-3
D: TRBD2
V: TRBV7-6
size: .
CDR3: CASSLGTASGRSGDTQYF
DNA: TGTGCCAGCAGCTTAGGAACCGCTAGCGGGAGGAGCGGGGATACGCAGTATTTT

J: TRBJ1-2
D: TRBD1
V: TRBV9
size: .
CDR3: CASSDRGQGGGYTF
DNA: TGTGCCAGCAGCGACAGGGGGCAGGGAGGTGGCTACACCTTC

J: TRBJ2-1
D: .
V: TRBV5-1
size: .
CDR3: CASRLASRDNEQFF
DNA: TGCGCCAGCAGGCTAGCGTCGAGGGACAATGAGCAGTTCTTC

J: TRBJ1-2
D: .
V: TRBV4-1
size: .
CDR3: CASSQDPNRNYGYTF
DNA: TGCGCCAGCAGCCAAGACCCTAATCGGAACTATGGCTACACCTTC

J: TRBJ1-1
D: .
V: TRBV7-9
size: few
CDR3: CASSSGWNTEAFF
DNA: TGTGCCAGCAGCTCAGGGTGGAACACTGAAGCTTTCTTT

J: TRBJ2-3
D: .
V: TRBV5-6
size: .
CDR3: CASSVRGVDTQYF
DNA: TGTGCCAGCAGCGTGCGCGGAGTAGATACGCAGTATTTT

J: TRBJ2-7
D: TRBD2
V: TRBV4-1
size: .
CDR3: CASSVLPGLPYEQYF
DNA: TGCGCCAGCAGCGTACTACCGGGACTACCCTACGAGCAGTACTTC

J: TRBJ1-1
D: TRBD1
V: TRBV7-6
size: few
CDR3: CASSPQGALGTEAFF
DNA: TGTGCCAGCAGCCCACAGGGGGCGCTAGGGACTGAAGCTTTCTTT

J: TRBJ2-5
D: TRBD2
V: TRBV30
size: .
CDR3: CAWTQRERETQYF
DNA: TGTGCCTGGACCCAGCGGGAGCGGGAGACCCAGTACTTC

J: TRBJ1-3
D: TRBD1
V: TRBV6-6
size: few
CDR3: CASSPGQGAGNTIYF
DNA: TGTGCCAGCAGTCCGGGACAGGGGGCGGGAAACACCATATATTTT

J: TRBJ2-2
D: .
V: TRBV5-8
size: .
CDR3: CASLPYLAAPTGELFF
DNA: TGTGCCAGCCTTCCCTATTTAGCGGCTCCGACCGGGGAGCTGTTTTTT

J: TRBJ2-2
D: TRBD1
V: TRBV6-1
size: .
CDR3: CASELWDRGSGELFF
DNA: TGTGCCAGCGAGTTATGGGACAGGGGGTCCGGGGAGCTGTTTTTT